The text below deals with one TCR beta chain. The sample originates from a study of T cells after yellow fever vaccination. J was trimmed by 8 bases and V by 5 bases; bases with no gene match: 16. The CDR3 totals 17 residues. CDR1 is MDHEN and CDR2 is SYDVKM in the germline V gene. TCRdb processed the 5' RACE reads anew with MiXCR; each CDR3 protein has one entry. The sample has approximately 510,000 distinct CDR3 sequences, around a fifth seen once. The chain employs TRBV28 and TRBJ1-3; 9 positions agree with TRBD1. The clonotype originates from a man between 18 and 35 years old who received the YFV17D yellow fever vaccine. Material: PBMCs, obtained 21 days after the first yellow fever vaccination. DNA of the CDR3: TGTGCCAGCAGTCTCCCGAGGACAGGGGCTCTATTGGACACCATATATTTT. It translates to CASSLPRTGALLDTIYF.